This TCR beta chain was identified in a study of sequential checkpoint blockade in melanoma. For the study at large: Randomization was 1:1 between first-line nivolumab→ipilimumab and ipilimumab→nivolumab. Both treatment sequences were followed by maintenance nivolumab.

This clone turned up a few times. This sample's treatment: randomized to nivolumab then ipilimumab (arm A) or the reverse (arm B). Patients had received no earlier DNA-damaging chemotherapy. Sorted cells were live CD3+CD8+, lacking CD19 and CD56, from PBMCs. The V gene end was trimmed by 0 bases and the J gene end by 9 bases; junction bases not matched to a gene: 5. The CDR3 length is 15 residues. The germline V gene has CDR1 ENHRY and CDR2 SYGVKD. The assay was immunoSEQ multiplex PCR, and TCRdb's table has in-frame clones only and misses some. The sample records about 12,000 clones, roughly four fifths being singletons.

The gene calls are TRBV10-3 and TRBJ1-6, with 7 bases aligning to TRBD1. The source was CD8+ T cells sorted from blood (inferred from file names), collected from a patient given nivolumab and ipilimumab in sequence. The sequence derives from a human donor with melanoma. This chain's CDR3 is CAISESGQLGSPLHF. CDR3 nucleotides: TGTGCCATCAGTGAGTCGGGACAGTTGGGTTCACCCCTCCACTTT.